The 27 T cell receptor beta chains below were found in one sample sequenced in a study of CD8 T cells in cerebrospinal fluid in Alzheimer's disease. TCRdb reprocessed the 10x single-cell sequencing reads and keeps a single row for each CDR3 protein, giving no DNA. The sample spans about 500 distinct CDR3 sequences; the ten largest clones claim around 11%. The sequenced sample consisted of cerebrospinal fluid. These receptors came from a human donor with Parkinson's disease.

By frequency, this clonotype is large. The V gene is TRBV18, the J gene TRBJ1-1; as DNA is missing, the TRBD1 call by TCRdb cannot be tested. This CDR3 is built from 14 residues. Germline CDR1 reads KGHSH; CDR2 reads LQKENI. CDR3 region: CASSPGDRVAEAFF.

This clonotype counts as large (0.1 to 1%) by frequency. The CDR3 sequence: CASSQDRLTPLHF. The V gene is TRBV11-2, the J gene TRBJ1-6. CDR3 length: 13 amino acids. Germline loops: CDR1 SGHAT, CDR2 FQNNGV.

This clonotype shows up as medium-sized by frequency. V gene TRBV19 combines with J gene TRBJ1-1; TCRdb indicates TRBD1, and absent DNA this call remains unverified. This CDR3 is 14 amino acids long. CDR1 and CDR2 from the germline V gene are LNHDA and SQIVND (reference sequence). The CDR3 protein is CATSTRGANTEAFF.

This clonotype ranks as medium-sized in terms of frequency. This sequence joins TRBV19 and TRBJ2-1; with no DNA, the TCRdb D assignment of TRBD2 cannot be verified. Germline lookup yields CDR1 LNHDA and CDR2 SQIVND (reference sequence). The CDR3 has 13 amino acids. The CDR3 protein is CASRVAGVSEQFF.

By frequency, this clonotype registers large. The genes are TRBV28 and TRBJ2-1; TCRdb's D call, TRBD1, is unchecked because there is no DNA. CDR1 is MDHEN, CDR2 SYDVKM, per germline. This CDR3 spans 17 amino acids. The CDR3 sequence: CASSLLEWGQGHNEQFF.

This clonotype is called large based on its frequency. The CDR3 is CASSLTGGGETQYF. V usage is TRBV18 and J usage is TRBJ2-5; TCRdb's D call of TRBD1 is untestable without DNA. CDR3 length: 14 residues. Germline-derived CDR1 and CDR2 are KGHSH and LQKENI.

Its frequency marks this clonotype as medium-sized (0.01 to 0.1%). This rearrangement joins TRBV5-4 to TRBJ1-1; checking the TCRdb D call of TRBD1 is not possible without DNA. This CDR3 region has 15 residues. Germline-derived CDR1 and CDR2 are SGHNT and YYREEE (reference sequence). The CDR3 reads CASSTDSSTYSEAFF. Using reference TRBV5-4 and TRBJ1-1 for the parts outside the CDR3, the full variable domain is ETGVTQSPTHLIKTRGQQVTLRCSSQSGHNTVSWYQQALGQGPQFIFQYYREEENGRGNFPPRFSGLQFPNYSSELNVNALELDDSALYLCASSTDSSTYSEAFFGQGTRLTVV.

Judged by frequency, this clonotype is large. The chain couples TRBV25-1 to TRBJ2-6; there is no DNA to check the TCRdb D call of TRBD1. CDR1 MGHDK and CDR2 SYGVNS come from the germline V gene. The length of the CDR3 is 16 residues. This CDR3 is CASSEDTFRGANVLTF.

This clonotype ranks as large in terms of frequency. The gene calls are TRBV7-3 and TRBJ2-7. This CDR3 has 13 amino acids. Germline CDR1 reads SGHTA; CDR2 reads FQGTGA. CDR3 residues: CASSLGVGYEQYF.

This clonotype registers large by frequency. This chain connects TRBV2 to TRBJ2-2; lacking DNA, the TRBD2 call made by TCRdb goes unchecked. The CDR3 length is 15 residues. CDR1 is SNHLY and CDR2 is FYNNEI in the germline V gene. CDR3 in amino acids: CASSEREANTGELFF.

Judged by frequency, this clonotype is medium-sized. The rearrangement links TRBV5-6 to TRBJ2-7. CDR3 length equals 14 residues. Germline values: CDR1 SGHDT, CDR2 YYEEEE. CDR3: CASSPAVQTPEQYF.

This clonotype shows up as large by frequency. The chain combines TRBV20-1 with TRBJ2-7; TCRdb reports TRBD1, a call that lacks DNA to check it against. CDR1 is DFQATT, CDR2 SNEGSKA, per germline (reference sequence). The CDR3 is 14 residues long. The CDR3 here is CSARDGDRAYEQYF.

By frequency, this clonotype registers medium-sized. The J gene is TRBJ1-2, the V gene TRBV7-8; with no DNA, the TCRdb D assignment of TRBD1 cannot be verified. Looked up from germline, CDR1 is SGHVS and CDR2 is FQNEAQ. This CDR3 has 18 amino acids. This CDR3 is CASSLVIRQGVGNYGYTF. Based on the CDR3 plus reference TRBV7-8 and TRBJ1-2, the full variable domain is GAGVSQSPRYKVAKRGQDVALRCDPISGHVSLFWYQQALGQGPEFLTYFQNEAQLDKSGLPSDRFFAERPEGSVSTLKIQRTQQEDSAVYLCASSLVIRQGVGNYGYTFGSGTRLTVV.

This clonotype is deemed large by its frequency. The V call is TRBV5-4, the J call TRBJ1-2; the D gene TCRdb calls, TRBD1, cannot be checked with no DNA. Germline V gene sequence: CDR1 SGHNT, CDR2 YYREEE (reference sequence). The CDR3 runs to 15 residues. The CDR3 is CASTKSMGTGYGYTF.

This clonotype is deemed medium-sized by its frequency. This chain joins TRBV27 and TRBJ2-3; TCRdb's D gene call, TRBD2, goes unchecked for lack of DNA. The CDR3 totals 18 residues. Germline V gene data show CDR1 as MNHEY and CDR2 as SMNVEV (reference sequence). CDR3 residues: CASSLFATSGRLTDTQYF.

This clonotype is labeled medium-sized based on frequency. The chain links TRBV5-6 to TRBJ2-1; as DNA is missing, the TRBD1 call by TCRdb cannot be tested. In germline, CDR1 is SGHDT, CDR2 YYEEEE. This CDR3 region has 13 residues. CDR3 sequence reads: CASSLYGGSEQFF.

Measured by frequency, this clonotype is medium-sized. CDR3 amino acids: CASSEAPAYNEQFF. The rearrangement joins TRBV5-1 to TRBJ2-1; TCRdb picks TRBD1, but there is no DNA to check that call. Germline V CDR1 and CDR2: SGHRS, YFSETQ. The length of the CDR3 is 14 residues.

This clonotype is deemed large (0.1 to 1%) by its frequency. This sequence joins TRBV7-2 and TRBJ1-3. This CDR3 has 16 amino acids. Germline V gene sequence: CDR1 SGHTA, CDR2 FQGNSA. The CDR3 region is CASSLRASISGNTIYF.

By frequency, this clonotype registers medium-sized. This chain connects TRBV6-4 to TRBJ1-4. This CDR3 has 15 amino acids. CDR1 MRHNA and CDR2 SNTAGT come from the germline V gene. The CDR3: CASSDSTATNEKLFF.

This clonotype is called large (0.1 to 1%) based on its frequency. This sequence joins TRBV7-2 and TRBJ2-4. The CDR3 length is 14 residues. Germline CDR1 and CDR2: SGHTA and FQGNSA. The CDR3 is CASSWQSGSNIQYF.

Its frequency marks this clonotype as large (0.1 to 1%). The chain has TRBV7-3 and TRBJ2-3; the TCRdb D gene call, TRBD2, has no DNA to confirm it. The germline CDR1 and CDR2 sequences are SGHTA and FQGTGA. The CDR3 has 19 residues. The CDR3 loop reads CASSLPGLAGGRGTDTQYF.

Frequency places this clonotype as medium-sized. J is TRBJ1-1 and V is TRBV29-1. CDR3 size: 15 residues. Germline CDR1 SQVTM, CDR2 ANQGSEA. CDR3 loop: CSALRPGGVNTEAFF.

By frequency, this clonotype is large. The CDR3 here is CASTLGQAITEAFF. V is TRBV2 and J is TRBJ1-1; TCRdb names TRBD1, which stays unverified in the absence of DNA. The CDR3 is made up of 14 amino acids. Germline CDR1 and CDR2: SNHLY and FYNNEI.

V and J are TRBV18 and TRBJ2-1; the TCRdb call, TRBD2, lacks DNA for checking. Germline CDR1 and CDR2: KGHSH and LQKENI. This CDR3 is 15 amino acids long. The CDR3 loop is CASSPTSGGDNEQFF.

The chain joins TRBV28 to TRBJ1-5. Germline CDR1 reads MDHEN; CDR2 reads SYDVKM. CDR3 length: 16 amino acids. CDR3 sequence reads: CASSFGSRGGNQPQHF.

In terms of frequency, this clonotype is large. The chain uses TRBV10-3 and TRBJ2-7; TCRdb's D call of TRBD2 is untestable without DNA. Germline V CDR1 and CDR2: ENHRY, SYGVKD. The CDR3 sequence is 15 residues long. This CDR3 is CAISEGRDPSYEQYF.

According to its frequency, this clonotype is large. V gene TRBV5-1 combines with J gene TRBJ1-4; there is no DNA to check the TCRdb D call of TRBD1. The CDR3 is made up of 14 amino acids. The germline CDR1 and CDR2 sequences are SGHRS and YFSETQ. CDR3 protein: CASSLGQLNEKLFF. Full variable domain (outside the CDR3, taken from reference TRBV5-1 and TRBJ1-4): KAGVTQTPRYLIKTRGQQVTLSCSPISGHRSVSWYQQTPGQGLQFLFEYFSETQRNKGNFPGRFSGRQFSNSRSEMNVSTLELGDSALYLCASSLGQLNEKLFFGSGTQLSVL.